The 30 T cell receptor beta chains below were found in one sample sequenced in a study of tumor-infiltrating lymphocytes in primary liver carcinoma. From unsorted bulk tissue weighing roughly 17-32 mg, DNA and RNA were co-extracted. TCR beta cDNA came from roughly 0.45 ug total RNA, primed with a constant-region primer. Three nested multiplex PCR rounds, a slightly modified ARM-PCR method, built the TCR beta libraries. A C-beta reverse primer was combined with TRBV1-TRBV30 forward primers in the first two PCR rounds, and each round had about 10 cycles. MiXCR, run by TCRdb on the multiplex PCR reads, gives a single entry per CDR3 protein. Among roughly 57,000 distinct CDR3 sequences listed, about three quarters were seen once. Sequenced: liver tumor tissue from sampling region 2. Specified subset: tumor region T2, inferior pole. These receptors all come from a man aged 40-49 years with primary liver carcinoma and hepatitis B virus infection.

Worth noting for this clonotype: Since no conserved phenylalanine or tryptophan closes the CDR3, a read error is the likely cause. The DNA is left out, because the CDR3 cannot be placed on it with certainty; the CDR3 is given as TCRdb lists it. V gene TRBV5-5 combines with J gene TRBJ2-1; the table's D gene call, TRBD1, was not cross checked with the DNA. The CDR3 spans 15 amino acids, including both terminal residues. Per the germline V gene, CDR1 is SGHKS and CDR2 is YYEKEE (reference sequence). This CDR3 is CTSSPGQGSYNEQSL.

The V call is TRBV20-1, the J call TRBJ2-1; 14 bases fit TRBD2. CDR1 is DFQATT and CDR2 is SNEGSKA in the germline V gene (reference sequence). Trimming removed 5 bases from V and 10 bases from J; junction bases left unmatched: 13. The CDR3 sequence is 16 residues long. CDR3 nucleotide sequence: TGCAGTGCTGGTGCCCCGACTAGCGGGAGGGCCGGAGAGCAGTTCTTC. Amino acids: CSAGAPTSGRAGEQFF.

The V and J genes are TRBV10-1 and TRBJ2-1; the D call may be TRBD1 or TRBD2 (5 bases each). Germline V gives CDR1 WNHNN, CDR2 SYGVQD (reference sequence). Trimming cost V 11 bases and J 5 bases, with 34 bases left between them. This CDR3 contains 19 residues. The DNA of the CDR3 is TGCGCCCCCGTCGAGAGGGAGACATGGGGTCTATGGGGCGACAATGAGCAGTTCTTC. This encodes CAPVERETWGLWGDNEQFF.

Details on this clonotype: Since a much larger clone is just one base distant, this may be a read error. The CDR3 protein is CASMEGAGSQPQHF. Here the CDR3 DNA reads TGTGCCAGCATGGAGGGGGCCGGCAGTCAGCCCCAGCATTTT. The chain has TRBV6-1 and TRBJ1-5; TRBD1 matches 7 bases. The ends lost 7 bases at V and 6 bases at J; junction bases unmatched: 9. Germline-derived CDR1 and CDR2 are MNHNS and SASEGT. This CDR3 is 14 amino acids long.

As concerns this clonotype: The CDR3 ends on some other residue instead of the conserved phenylalanine or tryptophan, so this is likely a read error. The rearrangement links TRBV6-2 or TRBV6-3 to TRBJ1-2; D is ambiguous. V was pared by 6 bases and J by 8 bases, with 10 bases between. The CDR3 is 11 amino acids. Germline V gene data show CDR1 as MNHEY and CDR2 as SVGEGT. CDR3 sequence (DNA): TGTGCCAGCAGCCTTCGATGCGGCTACACCTTA. This gives the protein CASSLRCGYTL.

This chain joins TRBV10-3 and TRBJ2-2; 7 bases match TRBD2. Germline V gene data show CDR1 as ENHRY and CDR2 as SYGVKD. The CDR3 is 14 residues long. The CDR3, as DNA: TGTACTATCAGCGAGCGGGACGACACCGGGGAGCTGTTTTTT. Amino acids: CTISERDDTGELFF.

As regards this clonotype: The junction departs from germline at one end; a sequencing error may be responsible. J is TRBJ2-2 and V is TRBV24-1; D is possibly TRBD1 (6 bases). The length of the CDR3 is 15 residues. Germline V gene sequence: CDR1 KGHDR, CDR2 SFDVKD. Here the CDR3 reads CATSDLQGNTGELFF. The CDR3, as DNA: TGTGCCACCAGTGATTTGCAGGGGAACACTGGGGAGCTGTTTTTT.

On this clonotype itself: One end of the junction does not line up with germline, which may come from a read error. This rearrangement joins TRBV6-2 or TRBV6-3 to TRBJ1-2; D unclear. CDR3 length: 13 residues. Germline V CDR1 and CDR2: MNHEY, SVGEGT. CDR3 protein: CVSSLGWNYGYTF. The CDR3 region has the DNA TGTGTCAGCAGTCTAGGGTGGAACTATGGCTACACGTTC.

This clonotype showed up just a few times. The J gene is TRBJ2-3, the V gene TRBV7-8; 7 nucleotides agree with TRBD1. Trimming removed 7 bases from V and 2 bases from J; junction bases left unmatched: 12. Per germline, CDR1 SGHVS and CDR2 FQNEAQ. This CDR3 is 16 amino acids long. The CDR3, as DNA: TGTGCCAGCACTCTCAAGGGGGCGCTGAACACAGATACGCAGTATTTT. Translating it yields CASTLKGALNTDTQYF. The whole variable domain, remainder taken from reference TRBV7-8 and TRBJ2-3, is GAGVSQSPRYKVAKRGQDVALRCDPISGHVSLFWYQQALGQGPEFLTYFQNEAQLDKSGLPSDRFFAERPEGSVSTLKIQRTQQEDSAVYLCASTLKGALNTDTQYFGPGTRLTVL.

A remark on this clonotype: As the CDR3 is not closed by the conserved phenylalanine or tryptophan, this likely results from a read error. V is TRBV4-2 and J is TRBJ2-3; 10 positions agree with TRBD2. CDR1 and CDR2 from the germline V gene are LGHNA and YNFKEQ. The CDR3 length is 18 residues. As DNA, the CDR3 is TGTGACAGCAGCCAAGTGGCACTTCTAGCGGGAGCGACAGGCACGCAGTATTTA. As protein: CDSSQVALLAGATGTQYL.

Turning to this clonotype: Its ends do not fully match the called genes, so a read error is possible. V gene TRBV10-3 combines with J gene TRBJ1-2; D is undetermined. This CDR3 region has 13 residues. CDR1 is ENHRY, CDR2 SYGVKD, per germline. The CDR3 DNA follows: TGTGCCATCAATGGGCAGGTTAACTATGGATACACCTTC. Residues: CAINGQVNYGYTF.

Points on this clonotype: The junction shows a germline mismatch at one end, possibly a read error. The CDR3 coding sequence is TGTGCCAGCAGCATGGCCGGGGTCGTTAGCGGGAGAATCGATGAACAGGTCTTC. The encoded protein is CASSMAGVVSGRIDEQVF. The rearrangement uses TRBV5-6 and TRBJ2-1; 9 nucleotides align to TRBD2. CDR3 length equals 18 residues. Germline V gene lookup returns CDR1 SGHDT and CDR2 YYEEEE.

Note on this clonotype: The conserved phenylalanine or tryptophan is not found at the CDR3 terminus, so this likely reflects a read error. This rearrangement joins TRBV6-1 to TRBJ2-1; D is possibly TRBD1 (6 bases). CDR3 length: 14 residues. V lost 5 bases and J 7 bases, leaving 15 bases between the germline ends. Germline values: CDR1 MNHNS, CDR2 SASEGT. This chain's CDR3 is CASSPTGPYNEQFL. CDR3 DNA sequence: TGTGCCAGCAGTCCAACAGGGCCTTATAATGAGCAGTTCTTA.

With respect to this clonotype: Without the conserved terminal phenylalanine or tryptophan, this CDR3 likely stems from a read error. As DNA, the CDR3 is TGCAGCGTTGACAACAACCGAGAGACCCAGTACTTA. This translates into CSVDNNRETQYL. The V gene is TRBV29-1, the J gene TRBJ2-5; D unresolved. The germline V and J ends were trimmed by 3 bases and 4 bases, with 9 bases remaining between them. Germline values: CDR1 SQVTM, CDR2 ANQGSEA. This CDR3 has 12 residues.

With regard to this clonotype: An end of the junction does not agree with germline; a read error may underlie this. The chain uses TRBV5-1 and TRBJ2-7, with D uncertain. CDR1 is SGHRS, CDR2 YFSETQ, per germline. This CDR3 is built from 15 residues. The CDR3 DNA reads as TGCGCCAGCAACTTGGCGACCTCCCCCATCTACGAGCAGTACTTC. Encoded protein: CASNLATSPIYEQYF.

Points on this clonotype: The junction and the germline gene differ at one end; a read error may be behind it. J is TRBJ2-3 and V is TRBV6-2 or TRBV6-3; D is ambiguous. CDR1 is MNHEY, CDR2 SVGEGT, per germline. The length of the CDR3 is 12 residues. DNA for the CDR3: TGTGTCAGCACCTCAGGAGCGGATACGCAGTATTTT. Encoded protein: CVSTSGADTQYF.

A remark on this clonotype: Relative to the germline gene, one junction end is altered; a read error may explain this. The chain carries TRBV10-1 and TRBJ2-2; 9 bases map to TRBD1. CDR3 length equals 17 residues. Per germline, CDR1 WNHNN and CDR2 SYGVQD (reference sequence). Here the CDR3 reads CASSESRTGANTGELIF. The CDR3 DNA sequence: TGTGCCAGCAGTGAGTCGAGGACAGGGGCGAACACCGGGGAGCTGATTTTT.

Of note for this clonotype: The junction does not match germline at one end; this may be a read error. The gene calls are TRBV29-1 and TRBJ2-1, with TRBD1 as a possible D gene (7 bases). Germline CDR1 SQVTM, CDR2 ANQGSEA. CDR3 length: 12 residues. CDR3 protein: CRARPGGNKQLF. The DNA of the CDR3 is TGCAGGGCCCGCCCAGGGGGGAATAAGCAGCTCTTC.

Only one count was recorded for this clonotype. A read error may produce the germline difference seen at one junction end. V usage is TRBV6-5 and J usage is TRBJ2-6, with TRBD1 as a possible D gene (6 bases). The germline gives CDR1 MNHEY, CDR2 SVGAGI. This CDR3 region has 13 residues. The DNA for the CDR3 is TGTGCCAGCACCGAATTGGGGGCCAACATCCTGACTTTC. Translation: CASTELGANILTF.

The chain is built from TRBV6-2 or TRBV6-3 and TRBJ2-1; TRBD2 agrees at 7 bases. The CDR3 sequence is 16 residues long. CDR1 is MNHEY, CDR2 SVGEGT, per germline. Trimming removed 6 bases from V and 5 bases from J; junction bases left unmatched: 13. CDR3 coding DNA: TGTGCCAGCAGCCCCGGCGGGGAGGGACTCGACAATGAGCAGTTCTTC. It translates to CASSPGGEGLDNEQFF.

The chain couples TRBV10-3 to TRBJ1-2; 7 positions match TRBD1. The germline V gene has CDR1 ENHRY and CDR2 SYGVKD. This CDR3 has 12 amino acids. V was clipped by 10 bases and J by 9 bases; unmatched bases: 11. The chain's CDR3 is CATRTGERRYTF. In DNA form, the CDR3 reads TGTGCCACCAGGACAGGCGAAAGGCGCTACACCTTC.

This sequence joins TRBV11-2 and TRBJ2-4; D uncertain. This CDR3 spans 17 amino acids. The germline CDR1 and CDR2 sequences are SGHAT and FQNNGV. The V and J ends lost 1 base and 0 bases respectively, with 13 bases between them. The CDR3 sequence is CASSLVLGSEAKNIQYF. The CDR3 DNA sequence: TGTGCCAGCAGCTTAGTGTTAGGGTCTGAAGCCAAAAACATTCAGTACTTC.

As regards this clonotype: The conserved closing phenylalanine or tryptophan is absent in this CDR3, likely reflecting a read error. The chain uses TRBV11-2 and TRBJ2-7; 8 bases map to TRBD1. This CDR3 has 15 amino acids. With 9 bases clipped from V and 4 bases from J, the junction kept 14 bases outside the gene matches. Germline V gene data show CDR1 as SGHAT and CDR2 as FQNNGV. CDR3 DNA sequence: TGTGCCAGTAGCCTCCAACAGGGGGAGGCGTACGAGCAGTACTCC. It specifies CASSLQQGEAYEQYS.

Only a few counts were recorded for this clonotype. In this CDR3 the conserved last residue, phenylalanine or tryptophan, is missing, so a read error is likely. V is TRBV29-1 and J is TRBJ2-1, with TRBD2 matching over 14 bases. With the DNA end fitting TRBJ2-7 better, the J assignment may be wrong. This CDR3 is 15 amino acids long. Germline CDR1 SQVTM, CDR2 ANQGSEA. The CDR3, as DNA: TGCAGCGTTGGACTAGCGGGAGGGTTCTACAATGAGCAGTACCTC. It is translated as CSVGLAGGFYNEQYL.

The genes are TRBV10-3 and TRBJ2-7; D uncertain. CDR3 size: 15 residues. With 10 bases removed from V and 1 base from J, the gap between germline ends came to 20 bases. From germline, CDR1 is ENHRY and CDR2 SYGVKD. CDR3: CATASNSGPSYEQYF. CDR3 coding DNA: TGTGCCACCGCATCTAACAGTGGGCCGTCCTACGAGCAGTACTTC.

Concerning this clonotype itself: The germline gene is not matched at one end of the junction; a read error may be the cause. The V call is TRBV11-2, the J call TRBJ2-5; TRBD2 might be the D (6 bases). Germline CDR1 SGHAT, CDR2 FQNNGV. The CDR3 totals 16 residues. CDR3 DNA: TGTGCCAGCAGCCGAACTCCTGGCGGGGCGAAAGAGTCCCAGTATTTC. Translated, it gives CASSRTPGGAKESQYF.

On this clonotype itself: Given a much more abundant clone one base away, this may be a read error. The conserved phenylalanine or tryptophan is not found at the CDR3 terminus, so this likely reflects a read error. The chain recombines TRBV4-3 with TRBJ2-7, with D perhaps matching TRBD1 (6 bases). V was clipped by 4 bases and J by 2 bases, with 12 bases between them. The CDR3 has 14 residues. From germline, CDR1 is LGHNA and CDR2 YSLEER. The CDR3 is CASSPKDSTYEQYI. CDR3 sequence (DNA): TGCGCCAGCAGCCCCAAGGACAGCACCTACGAGCAGTACATC.

A word on this clonotype: The junction and the germline gene differ at one end; a read error may be behind it. The chain has TRBV6-1 and TRBJ1-2, with D possibly TRBD1 on 5 matching bases. The CDR3 loop spans 16 amino acids. Per the germline V gene, CDR1 is MNHNS and CDR2 is SASEGT. The CDR3 loop is CASIKPWDGANYGYIF. CDR3 nucleotides: TGTGCCAGCATAAAACCTTGGGACGGCGCTAACTATGGCTATATCTTC.

About this clonotype: Sequence at one end of the junction differs from germline and may be a read error. V is TRBV6-2 or TRBV6-3 and J is TRBJ2-7; 9 nucleotides agree with TRBD1. CDR3 length: 14 residues. The germline V gene has CDR1 MNHEY and CDR2 SVGEGT. The CDR3 DNA reads TGTGCCTGCAGCATCCGGGACAGGGCCCACGAGCAGTACTTC. Its protein product is CACSIRDRAHEQYF.

In its sample, this clonotype was seen many times. The chain recombines TRBV29-1 with TRBJ2-1; 12 nucleotides align to TRBD2. The trim removed 7 bases at V and 8 bases at J, leaving 6 bases unmatched. The CDR3 totals 13 residues. Germline V gives CDR1 SQVTM, CDR2 ANQGSEA. DNA of the CDR3: TGCAGCGGGACTAGCGGGAAGCTCTATGAGCAGTTCTTC. As protein: CSGTSGKLYEQFF.